Each of the 4 T cell receptor beta chains below was sequenced from the same sample in a study of lung T cells in sarcoidosis with Löfgren's syndrome. TCRdb used MiXCR to reprocess the reads, holding one entry per CDR3 protein. The sample carries about 9,400 distinct CDR3 sequences, less than 20% recorded once. Sequenced material: CD4+ T cells from bronchoalveolar lavage. These receptors all stem from a human donor with sarcoidosis (Löfgren's syndrome or another form), or a control subject (not recorded which).

This clonotype has a count of ten or more. The chain joins TRBV3-1 to TRBJ1-2; D not certain. The V and J ends lost 1 base and 5 bases respectively, with 5 bases between them. CDR1 and CDR2 (germline): LGHDT, YNNKEL (reference sequence). The CDR3 runs 12 residues. The CDR3 here is CASSQGDYGYTF. The CDR3 coding sequence is TGTGCCAGCAGCCAAGGGGATTATGGCTACACCTTC.

By share of the sample, this clonotype is medium-sized. This chain links TRBV15 with TRBJ2-1, with D possibly being TRBD1 (7 bases). The CDR3 contains 14 residues. From germline, CDR1 is LNHNV and CDR2 YYDKDF (reference sequence). Trimming stripped 0 bases from V and 7 bases from J, with 10 bases between. The CDR3: CATSREQGRNEQFF. CDR3 in DNA: TGTGCCACCAGCAGAGAACAGGGGAGGAATGAGCAGTTCTTC.

Remarks on this clonotype: A much larger clone sits a single nucleotide away, making a read error possible. The final CDR3 position lacks the conserved phenylalanine or tryptophan, pointing to a likely read error. V gene TRBV5-1 combines with J gene TRBJ2-3; 8 bases fit TRBD2. Germline V gene sequence: CDR1 SGHRS, CDR2 YFSETQ. With V trimmed by 3 bases and J by 5 bases, 5 bases remained unmatched. The CDR3 is 14 residues long. The CDR3 region is CASSWGLGEDTQYL. CDR3 coding DNA: TGCGCCAGCAGCTGGGGACTAGGGGAAGATACGCAGTATCTT.

A remark on this clonotype: This sequence may be a read error, since a much larger clone differs from it by one base. This rearrangement joins TRBV29-1 to TRBJ2-2, with D perhaps matching TRBD1 (6 bases). With 4 bases removed from V and 5 bases from J, the gap between germline ends came to 14 bases. CDR3 length equals 14 residues. Germline V CDR1 and CDR2: SQVTM, ANQGSEA. This CDR3 is CSVGDNRVTGELFF. CDR3 bases: TGCAGCGTTGGGGACAACAGGGTTACCGGGGAGCTGTTTTTT.